This T cell receptor beta chain was sequenced for a study of cytomegalovirus exposure and HLA in healthy donors. To note about this clone: The antigen is undetermined.

The PCR had 60 Vbeta and 13 Jbeta primers. Clones were sequenced by immunoSEQ multiplex PCR, and TCRdb holds only the in-frame ones, with some missing. This table has 85,000 to 100,000 clones, more than 75% appearing once. CDR1 and CDR2 (germline): SGHVS, FNYEAQ. The CDR3 consists of 15 residues. V was clipped by 1 base and J by 0 bases, with 7 bases between them. Regarding the study as a whole: Later analysis suggested links between common viral pathogens and several top significant clusters.

The clonotype was recovered from a man aged 25-45 years in good health and CMV-seropositive. Sequenced material: PBMCs. The chain has TRBV7-6 and TRBJ1-5, with D unresolved. The CDR3 region is CASSLGQASNQPQHF. The DNA for the CDR3 is TGTGCCAGCAGCTTAGGGCAGGCTAGCAATCAGCCCCAGCATTTT.